This T cell receptor beta chain was recorded in a study of cytomegalovirus exposure and HLA in healthy donors. Study context: In a previous analysis, more than 90 million unique TCR beta sequences were found from roughly 200 million T cells. When 350 to 500 donors were genotyped, over 80% of them were found to fall in the Caucasian-associated ancestry cluster.

The study ran its PCR with 60 Vbeta and 13 Jbeta primers. Profiling relied on immunoSEQ multiplex PCR, and the TCRdb table lists in-frame clones only, not all of them. Counted here are fewer than 100,000 clones, roughly 78% occurring once; the ten biggest clones make up around 4%. V was trimmed by 5 bases and J by 0 bases, leaving 14 bases between them. The germline CDR1 and CDR2 sequences are MNHEY and SMNVEV (reference sequence). The CDR3 covers 17 residues. The sequence was obtained from a male donor in good health and CMV-seropositive. V gene TRBV27 combines with J gene TRBJ1-6, with D possibly matching TRBD1 (6 bases). The sequenced sample consisted of PBMCs. Written as DNA, the CDR3 is TGTGCCAGCAGTCTCGCAGGGGCCAGCTCCTATAATTCACCCCTCCACTTT. Residues: CASSLAGASSYNSPLHF.